These T cell receptor beta chains were read from a single sample in a study of early T cells in non-severe SARS-CoV-2 infection. TCRdb re-called the 5' RACE reads through MiXCR, storing one row per CDR3 protein. Of 55,000 to 80,000 distinct CDR3 sequences in the sample, about an eighth were seen once. The sequenced sample was whole blood. All receptors come from an adult who was a healthcare worker with PCR-confirmed SARS-CoV-2 infection or an uninfected control (not recorded which). Each CDR3 is given with its conserved first and last residue. The D gene is left open where the match is weak. Not every row has a clone size; where given, it reads once, few, many or a size class.

j_call clone_size d_call v_call cdr3_aa cdr3_nt
TRBJ2-1 . . TRBV5-4 CASSFYKSLNYNEQFF TGTGCCAGCAGCTTTTACAAATCCCTAAACTACAATGAGCAGTTCTTC
TRBJ2-7 many . TRBV7-2 CASSLVGYEQYF TGTGCCAGCAGTTTAGTGGGGTACGAGCAGTACTTC
TRBJ2-5 few TRBD2 TRBV11-2 CASSSLAVLKETQYF TGTGCCAGCAGCTCTCTAGCGGTCCTAAAAGAGACCCAGTACTTC
TRBJ2-1 . . TRBV6-6 CASSYPSTATGEQFF TGTGCCAGCAGTTATCCCTCGACAGCCACGGGTGAGCAGTTCTTC
TRBJ2-2 . TRBD1 TRBV5-1 CASSSATGSGELFF TGCGCCAGCAGCTCGGCGACAGGGTCCGGGGAGCTGTTTTTT
TRBJ2-1 many TRBD2 TRBV12-3/TRBV12-4 CASSPSRLAGGVGNEQFF TGTGCCAGCAGTCCCTCGAGGCTAGCGGGAGGGGTTGGGAATGAGCAGTTCTTC
TRBJ1-1 many . TRBV14 CASSQEATVGEAFF TGTGCCAGCAGCCAAGAGGCAACTGTGGGTGAAGCTTTCTTT
TRBJ2-2 . . TRBV10-3 CAISERTTGELFF TGTGCCATCAGTGAGCGCACCACCGGGGAGCTGTTTTTT
TRBJ2-4 many . TRBV7-2 CASSLIFAKNIQYF TGTGCCAGCAGCTTAATTTTTGCCAAAAACATTCAGTACTTC
TRBJ2-2 . TRBD2 TRBV29-1 CSVSGTSGRAYTGELFF TGCAGCGTCTCCGGGACTAGCGGGAGGGCCTACACCGGGGAGCTGTTTTTT
TRBJ1-6 many . TRBV3-1 CASSDNSDSPLHF TGTGCCAGCAGCGACAACTCCGATTCACCCCTCCACTTT
TRBJ2-2 many . TRBV11-2 CASSWSSVDTGELFF TGTGCCAGCAGCTGGTCCAGCGTCGACACCGGGGAGCTGTTTTTT
TRBJ1-1 . . TRBV20-1 CSASRGRNTEAFF TGCAGTGCTTCTAGGGGCCGGAACACTGAAGCTTTCTTT
TRBJ1-1 . . TRBV29-1 CSVEQGYTEAFF TGCAGCGTTGAACAGGGTTACACTGAAGCTTTCTTT
TRBJ2-1 few TRBD1 TRBV29-1 CSVAGTGSGNEQFF TGCAGCGTCGCCGGGACAGGGTCGGGCAATGAGCAGTTCTTC
TRBJ2-5 few TRBD1 TRBV11-1 CASSPRGQTQYF TGTGCCAGCAGCCCCAGGGGGCAGACCCAGTACTTC
TRBJ2-3 few TRBD2 TRBV7-9 CASGLAGGPSDTQYF TGTGCCAGCGGACTAGCGGGAGGGCCGTCAGATACGCAGTATTTT
TRBJ1-1 . . TRBV12-3/TRBV12-4 CASSLQSYTEAFF TGTGCCAGCAGCCTCCAATCATACACTGAAGCTTTCTTT
TRBJ2-3 many TRBD2 TRBV20-1 CSASLAGGHDTQYF TGCAGTGCCAGTCTAGCGGGGGGCCACGATACGCAGTATTTT
TRBJ2-3 . TRBD2 TRBV12-3/TRBV12-4 CASNLAGSTDTQYF TGTGCCAGCAACCTAGCGGGGTCCACAGATACGCAGTATTTT
TRBJ2-1 many TRBD2 TRBV10-3 CAIRTGLAGGVNEQFF TGTGCCATCAGGACGGGACTAGCGGGAGGGGTCAATGAGCAGTTCTTC
TRBJ2-5 many . TRBV7-9 CASSLVAYQETQYF TGTGCCAGCAGCTTAGTTGCGTACCAAGAGACCCAGTACTTC
TRBJ1-6 many . TRBV6-2/TRBV6-3 CASRGLGDSPLHF TGTGCCAGCAGAGGGCTGGGGGATTCACCCCTCCACTTT
TRBJ2-5 . TRBD2 TRBV7-6 CASSLLASGSETQYF TGTGCCAGCAGCTTATTGGCTAGCGGGAGTGAGACCCAGTACTTC
TRBJ2-2 . . TRBV7-8 CASSMTRITGELFF TGTGCCAGCAGCATGACAAGGATCACCGGGGAGCTGTTTTTT
TRBJ2-3 many . TRBV9 CASRSGVTSTDTQYF TGTGCCAGCAGGTCGGGGGTCACTAGCACAGATACGCAGTATTTT
TRBJ2-2 few TRBD1 TRBV7-6 CASSFFDRGYTGELFF TGTGCCAGCAGCTTCTTCGACAGGGGATACACCGGGGAGCTGTTTTTT
TRBJ2-7 . TRBD2 TRBV5-1 CASSLGSGTRVYEQYF TGCGCCAGCAGCTTGGGCTCCGGGACTAGAGTCTACGAGCAGTACTTC
TRBJ2-2 many . TRBV7-8 CASSLGLGTGELFF TGTGCCAGCAGCTTAGGCTTGGGTACCGGGGAGCTGTTTTTT
TRBJ2-3 many TRBD2 TRBV9 CASSVGNRLAGADTQYF TGTGCCAGCAGCGTAGGAAATAGACTAGCGGGAGCAGATACGCAGTATTTT
TRBJ1-2 . . TRBV6-5 CASSYSSSYGYTF TGTGCCAGCAGTTACTCGAGCAGCTATGGCTACACCTTC
TRBJ2-2 many . TRBV18 CASSPRPGGVVNTGELFF TGTGCCAGCTCACCACGGCCCGGGGGAGTAGTGAACACCGGGGAGCTGTTTTTT
TRBJ2-3 few . TRBV12-5 CASGLSGGTATDTQYF TGTGCTAGTGGTTTATCTGGGGGTACCGCCACAGATACGCAGTATTTT
TRBJ2-7 . TRBD1 TRBV4-1 CASSQDLETGVTYEQYF TGCGCCAGCAGCCAAGATCTTGAGACAGGGGTAACCTACGAGCAGTACTTC
TRBJ1-1 few . TRBV19 CASSPGGWNTEAFF TGTGCCAGTAGCCCCGGGGGGTGGAACACTGAAGCTTTCTTT
TRBJ1-4 many TRBD1 TRBV20-1 CSARDRTGATNEKLFF TGCAGTGCTAGAGATCGGACAGGGGCGACTAATGAAAAACTGTTTTTT
TRBJ2-7 many TRBD1 TRBV5-1 CASSLDGQGLEQYF TGCGCCAGCAGCTTGGATGGACAGGGTCTGGAGCAGTACTTC
TRBJ2-3 many . TRBV29-1 CSVLPLRAKDTQYF TGCAGCGTACTCCCCTTAAGGGCTAAAGATACGCAGTATTTT
TRBJ1-6 few . TRBV27 CASSPQGPYYNSPLHF TGTGCCAGCAGTCCTCAGGGGCCGTATTATAATTCACCCCTCCACTTT
TRBJ2-1 . TRBD2 TRBV7-3 CASSLYSGRNSEQFF TGTGCCAGCAGCTTGTATAGCGGGAGGAATAGTGAGCAGTTCTTC
TRBJ2-5 few . TRBV7-8 CASSLGPPLSQETQYF TGTGCCAGCAGCTTAGGACCGCCGCTTAGCCAAGAGACCCAGTACTTC
TRBJ2-3 many . TRBV10-2 CASSDRYRTISTDTQYF TGCGCCAGCAGTGATCGGTACAGGACGATTAGCACAGATACGCAGTATTTT
TRBJ2-7 many . TRBV28 CASSRDRPYEQYF TGTGCCAGCAGCAGGGACCGCCCCTACGAGCAGTACTTC
TRBJ2-1 . TRBD2 TRBV3-1 CASSPLAGGQFF TGTGCCAGCAGCCCGCTAGCGGGAGGGCAGTTCTTC
TRBJ2-2 few . TRBV25-1 CASSRSSGELFF TGTGCCAGCAGTCGGAGCTCCGGGGAGCTGTTTTTT
TRBJ2-2 few TRBD2 TRBV12-5 CASGAGTSRAGELFF TGTGCTAGTGGGGCCGGGACTAGCAGAGCCGGGGAGCTGTTTTTT